This T cell receptor beta chain comes out of a study of blood T cell repertoires in COVID-19. J was trimmed by 6 bases and V by 5 bases; bases with no gene match: 7. The CDR3 has 13 residues. Per germline, CDR1 SGHRS and CDR2 YFSETQ. Per the authors' pipeline: Estimates of nucleated cell counts were drawn from the amplification of reference gene primers. TCRdb's table, derived via immunoSEQ multiplex PCR, lists solely in-frame clones and lacks some. V, J and clone size were drawn from that table, and D and trimming were deduced from the DNA. This sample carries 95,000 to 150,000 clones, about three quarters of them seen once, and the ten largest clones take more than 0.75%.

The J gene is TRBJ1-2, the V gene TRBV5-1, with TRBD1 matching over 7 bases. The material sequenced was peripheral blood. The sequence derives from a human donor with acute or convalescent COVID-19. The donor label of this sample is uncertain. The CDR3 region has the DNA TGCGCCAGCAGGGAGGACAGGCGCGATGGCTACACCTTC. Encoded protein: CASREDRRDGYTF.